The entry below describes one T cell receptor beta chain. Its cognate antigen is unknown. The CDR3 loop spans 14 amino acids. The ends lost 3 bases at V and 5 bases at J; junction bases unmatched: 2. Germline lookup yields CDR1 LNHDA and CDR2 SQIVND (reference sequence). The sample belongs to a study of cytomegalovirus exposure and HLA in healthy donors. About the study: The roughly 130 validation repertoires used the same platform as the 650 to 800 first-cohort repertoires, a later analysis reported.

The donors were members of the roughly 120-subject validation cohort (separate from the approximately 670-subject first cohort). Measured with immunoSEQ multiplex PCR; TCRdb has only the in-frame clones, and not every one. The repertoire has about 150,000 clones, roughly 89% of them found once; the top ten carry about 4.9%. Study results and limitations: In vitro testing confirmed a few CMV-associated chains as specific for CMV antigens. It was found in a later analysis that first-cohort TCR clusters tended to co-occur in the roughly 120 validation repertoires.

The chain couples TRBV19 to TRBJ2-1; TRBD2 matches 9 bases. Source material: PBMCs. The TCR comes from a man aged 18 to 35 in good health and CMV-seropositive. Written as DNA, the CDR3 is TGTGCCAGTAGTATGCGGGAGGGGAACAATGAGCAGTTCTTC. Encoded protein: CASSMREGNNEQFF.